One sample yielded the 23 T cell receptor beta chains listed below, sequenced in a study of blood T cells in healthy people across ages (dated by TCRdb to between 2014 and 2016). Library prep was done by 5' RACE. The reads were generated on an Illumina HiSeq 2500. The second PCR ran for about 6 to 11 cycles and used a J-beta primer mix along with a sample-barcoded 5' primer. TCRdb took the public reads, trimmed them with fastp at Q25, ran MiXCR for clone calling and kept in-frame beta chains. Rows with a matching CDR3 protein are joined into one entry that keeps the most common DNA and genes. For this sample the table gives about 2 million distinct CDR3 sequences, of which less than 50% were detected only once. The ten largest clones capture less than 2.5% of the sample. The sample consisted of blood. These receptors came from a woman aged 40 to 50 in good health.

The chain combines TRBV27 with TRBJ2-4, with D possibly being TRBD2 (5 bases). Germline CDR1 MNHEY, CDR2 SMNVEV (reference sequence). This CDR3 spans 15 amino acids. V was pared by 5 bases and J by 5 bases, with 16 bases between. The CDR3 region has the DNA TGTGCCAGCAGTCCCCTGGCCGCCGGGGAAAACATTCAGTACTTC. Amino acid sequence: CASSPLAAGENIQYF.

CDR3 in amino acids: CASSEAGGQASNQPQHF. CDR3 coding DNA: TGTGCCAGCAGTGAAGCGGGGGGACAGGCTAGCAATCAGCCCCAGCATTTT. The V and J genes are TRBV6-1 and TRBJ1-5; 8 nucleotides match TRBD1. The CDR3 extends over 17 amino acids. From germline, CDR1 is MNHNS and CDR2 SASEGT. V gave up 0 bases and J gave up 0 bases; unmatched junction bases: 4.

V is TRBV3-1 and J is TRBJ2-5; D is unclear. The CDR3 length is 12 residues. Germline V CDR1 and CDR2: LGHDT, YNNKEL (reference sequence). Deletions cut 10 bases from V and 1 base from J, with 10 bases between. CDR3 nucleotide sequence: TGTGCCACTTCGTACGGCCAAGAGACCCAGTACTTC. Protein: CATSYGQETQYF.

The chain links TRBV12-3 or TRBV12-4 to TRBJ1-2, with 11 bases that match TRBD1. CDR3 length: 17 amino acids. V was clipped by 5 bases and J by 0 bases; unmatched bases: 8. In nucleotides, the CDR3 is TGTGCCAGCAGTCGCGGACAGGGGGCCGCGTCTAACTATGGCTACACCTTC. It codes for CASSRGQGAASNYGYTF.

The rearrangement uses TRBV6-2 or TRBV6-3 and TRBJ2-1, with 7 bases fitting TRBD1. This CDR3 spans 15 amino acids. CDR1 MNHEY and CDR2 SVGEGT come from the germline V gene. Unmatched junction bases numbered 11, after V lost 8 bases and J lost 4 bases. The CDR3 loop reads CASASGTDFYNEQFF. The CDR3 DNA reads TGTGCCAGCGCCTCCGGGACAGACTTTTACAATGAGCAGTTCTTC.

There are a few counts of this clonotype. The chain recombines TRBV20-1 with TRBJ1-2; D is ambiguous. V lost 0 bases and J 0 bases, leaving 5 bases between the germline ends. This CDR3 has 13 residues. CDR1 is DFQATT, CDR2 SNEGSKA, per germline (reference sequence). CDR3 DNA sequence: TGCAGTGCTAGAGATAAGCCTAACTATGGCTACACCTTC. Translated, it gives CSARDKPNYGYTF.

This chain uses TRBV7-3 with TRBJ2-1; D remains unclear. Between the trimmed V and J ends, which lost 0 bases and 7 bases, there was a span of 7 bases. Germline lookup yields CDR1 SGHTA and CDR2 FQGTGA. The CDR3 has 13 residues. CDR3: CASSLTRINEQFF. Written as DNA, the CDR3 is TGTGCCAGCAGCTTAACAAGGATTAATGAGCAGTTCTTC.

This clonotype has just a few counts. The rearrangement joins TRBV27 to TRBJ2-3, with 11 bases that match TRBD2. CDR3 length: 15 amino acids. V shed 8 bases, J shed 4 bases, and the junction held 8 bases outside the gene matches. Germline CDR1 is MNHEY and CDR2 is SMNVEV (reference sequence). Here the CDR3 DNA reads TGTGCCAGCTTTAGCGGGGGGGCCGCCGCAGATACGCAGTATTTT. It yields the protein CASFSGGAAADTQYF.

This clonotype was seen repeatedly, ten times or more. The V and J genes are TRBV4-3 and TRBJ2-7; 7 positions agree with TRBD2. The V and J ends lost 3 bases and 6 bases, in that order; junction bases with no gene match: 8. Germline V lookup: CDR1 LGHNA, CDR2 YSLEER. The length of the CDR3 is 14 residues. As DNA, the CDR3 is TGCGCCAGCAGCCAGTCTCGACTAGCTGGCGAGCAGTACTTC. Translating gives CASSQSRLAGEQYF.

Points on this clonotype: At one of its ends the junction is not consistent with the germline gene, which may arise from a read error. This sequence joins TRBV7-2 and TRBJ2-7; 7 bases line up with TRBD2. Matching the DNA end better, TRBJ2-5 makes the J call doubtful. The CDR3 consists of 14 residues. Germline CDR1 is SGHTA and CDR2 is FQGNSA. The CDR3 DNA follows: TGTGCCGGCAGCTTAGCGGGCAGGAGAGAGACCCAGTACTTC. Translated: CAGSLAGRRETQYF.

The rearrangement uses TRBV2 and TRBJ2-1, with 10 bases that match TRBD2. The CDR3 contains 19 residues. The germline gives CDR1 SNHLY, CDR2 FYNNEI. Trimming took 1 base from V and 6 from J; bases not matched to a gene: 15. CDR3 amino acids: CASSEEGLAGASSRNEQFF. The CDR3 region has the DNA TGTGCCAGCAGTGAAGAGGGCCTAGCGGGGGCCTCCTCCCGCAATGAGCAGTTCTTC.

The V call is TRBV7-2, the J call TRBJ2-7; 16 bases line up with TRBD2. The V and J ends lost 8 bases and 5 bases, in that order; junction bases with no gene match: 3. Germline CDR1 is SGHTA and CDR2 is FQGNSA. The CDR3 has 14 residues. The CDR3, as DNA: TGTGCCAGCGGGACTAGCGGGGGGGCCCACGAGCAGTACTTC. This translates into CASGTSGGAHEQYF. Using reference TRBV7-2 and TRBJ2-7 for the parts outside the CDR3, the full variable domain is GAGVSQSPSNKVTEKGKDVELRCDPISGHTALYWYRQSLGQGLEFLIYFQGNSAPDKSGLPSDRFSAERTGGSVSTLTIQRTQQEDSAVYLCASGTSGGAHEQYFGPGTRLTVT.

The rearrangement uses TRBV10-3 and TRBJ2-1; D is unresolved. The V end was cut by 0 bases, the J end by 2 bases, with 5 bases between. CDR1 and CDR2 (germline): ENHRY, SYGVKD. This CDR3 contains 14 residues. Here the CDR3 reads CAISESKTYNEQFF. The DNA for the CDR3 is TGTGCCATCAGTGAGTCCAAGACCTACAATGAGCAGTTCTTC.

The V gene is TRBV28, the J gene TRBJ2-5, with 10 bases lining up with TRBD1. CDR3 length: 18 residues. With 6 bases clipped from V and 1 base from J, the junction kept 14 bases outside the gene matches. Germline V CDR1 and CDR2: MDHEN, SYDVKM. CDR3 nucleotides: TGTGCCAGCAGCCCTCCACGGACAGGGGGGAAGGCCCAAGAGACCCAGTACTTC. It codes for CASSPPRTGGKAQETQYF. The full variable domain, completed using reference TRBV28 and TRBJ2-5, is DVKVTQSSRYLVKRTGEKVFLECVQDMDHENMFWYRQDPGLGLRLIYFSYDVKMKEKGDIPEGYSVSREKKERFSLILESASTNQTSMYLCASSPPRTGGKAQETQYFGPGTRLLVL.

There are a few counts of this clonotype. The gene calls are TRBV28 and TRBJ2-7, with D tentatively TRBD1 (6 bases). The CDR3 length is 17 residues. V lost 2 bases and J 2 bases, leaving 19 bases between the germline ends. Germline V gene lookup returns CDR1 MDHEN and CDR2 SYDVKM. DNA for the CDR3: TGTGCCAGCAGTTTAAGCAGGGGATTTTCGGGCACCTACGAGCAGTACTTC. Translated: CASSLSRGFSGTYEQYF. The whole variable domain, filled in from reference TRBV28 and TRBJ2-7, reads DVKVTQSSRYLVKRTGEKVFLECVQDMDHENMFWYRQDPGLGLRLIYFSYDVKMKEKGDIPEGYSVSREKKERFSLILESASTNQTSMYLCASSLSRGFSGTYEQYFGPGTRLTVT.

This clonotype was detected ten times or more. The genes are TRBV27 and TRBJ2-5, with 7 bases lining up with TRBD1. The CDR3 runs 13 residues. CDR1 and CDR2 from the germline V gene are MNHEY and SMNVEV (reference sequence). V was pared by 4 bases and J by 5 bases, with 4 bases of the junction left unmatched. DNA for the CDR3: TGTGCCAGCAGTTGGACAGGTGGGGAGACCCAGTACTTC. Its protein is CASSWTGGETQYF.

The chain recombines TRBV20-1 with TRBJ2-6, with D hard to call. CDR3 size: 16 residues. Germline lookup yields CDR1 DFQATT and CDR2 SNEGSKA (reference sequence). Trimming removed 5 bases at V and 0 bases at J, with 14 bases between. The CDR3 bases are TGCAGTGCTGAATTCCCTCTAAGCTCTGGGGCCAACGTCCTGACTTTC. Translating gives CSAEFPLSSGANVLTF.

This clonotype came up once. The chain recombines TRBV5-1 with TRBJ2-3, with D tentatively TRBD1 (6 bases). The CDR3 has 17 residues. Germline-derived CDR1 and CDR2 are SGHRS and YFSETQ. Trimming cost V 4 bases and J 3 bases, with 21 bases left between them. CDR3 nucleotide sequence: TGCGCCAGCAGCCGGAACCTAGGACAGATCGCAACAGATACGCAGTATTTT. Encoded protein: CASSRNLGQIATDTQYF.

This clonotype was counted only a few times. The chain carries TRBV27 and TRBJ2-1; 9 bases align to TRBD2. The V gene end was trimmed by 4 bases and the J gene end by 3 bases; junction bases not matched to a gene: 10. CDR1 is MNHEY and CDR2 is SMNVEV in the germline V gene (reference sequence). This CDR3 comprises 17 residues. The DNA for the CDR3 is TGTGCCAGCAGTTCCATTGGCGGAGCGGGGGGCTACAATGAGCAGTTCTTC. This sequence encodes CASSSIGGAGGYNEQFF.

This clonotype occurred many times. The chain links TRBV4-3 to TRBJ1-2; D gene unclear. Germline CDR1 and CDR2: LGHNA and YSLEER. The CDR3 is 14 amino acids. V was trimmed by 0 bases and J by 4 bases, leaving 9 bases between them. CDR3 DNA: TGCGCCAGCAGCCAAGATGGGGAATCCTATGGCTACACCTTC. Translation gives CASSQDGESYGYTF.

This clonotype was seen only a few times. V is TRBV4-3 and J is TRBJ2-6, with D perhaps matching TRBD2 (5 bases). This CDR3 is built from 16 residues. V was cut by 0 bases and J by 4 bases, with 10 bases left in between. The V gene's germline CDR1 is LGHNA and CDR2 YSLEER. The CDR3 loop reads CASSQDVRGGANVLTF. The CDR3, as DNA: TGCGCCAGCAGCCAAGACGTCCGCGGGGGGGCCAACGTCCTGACTTTC.

This clonotype was seen only a few times. The chain combines TRBV6-5 with TRBJ1-5, with TRBD1 as a possible D gene (6 bases). Per the germline V gene, CDR1 is MNHEY and CDR2 is SVGAGI. This CDR3 contains 15 residues. V was cut by 4 bases and J by 0 bases, with 10 bases left in between. The CDR3 DNA reads as TGTGCCAGCAGTTCCGGACAGAATAGCAATCAGCCCCAGCATTTT. This encodes CASSSGQNSNQPQHF.

The table lists this clonotype with a few counts. The J gene is TRBJ2-7, the V gene TRBV7-2, with 12 bases fitting TRBD2. Trimming took 1 base from V and 3 from J; bases not matched to a gene: 4. Per germline, CDR1 SGHTA and CDR2 FQGNSA. This CDR3 contains 16 residues. CDR3: CASSLDGTSGFYEQYF. The DNA of the CDR3 is TGTGCCAGCAGCTTAGATGGGACTAGCGGGTTCTACGAGCAGTACTTC.